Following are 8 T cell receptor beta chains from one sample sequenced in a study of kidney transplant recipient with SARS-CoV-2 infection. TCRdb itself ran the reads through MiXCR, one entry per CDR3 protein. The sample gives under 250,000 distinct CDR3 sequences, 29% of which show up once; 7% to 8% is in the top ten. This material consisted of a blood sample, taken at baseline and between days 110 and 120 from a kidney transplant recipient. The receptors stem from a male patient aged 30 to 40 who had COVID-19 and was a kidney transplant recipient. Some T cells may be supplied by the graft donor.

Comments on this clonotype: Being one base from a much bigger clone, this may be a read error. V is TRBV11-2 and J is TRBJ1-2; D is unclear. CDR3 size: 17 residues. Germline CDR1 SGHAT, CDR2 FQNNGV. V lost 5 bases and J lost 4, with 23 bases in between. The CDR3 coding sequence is TGTGCCAGCAGCACATCGGGAACAAGCAGAAAGGCCTATGGCTACACCTTC. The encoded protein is CASSTSGTSRKAYGYTF.

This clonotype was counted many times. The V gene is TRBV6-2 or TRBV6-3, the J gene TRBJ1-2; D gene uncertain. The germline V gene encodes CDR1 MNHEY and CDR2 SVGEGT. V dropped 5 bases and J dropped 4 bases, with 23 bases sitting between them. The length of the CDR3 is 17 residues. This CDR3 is CASSAWYCIGKTYGYTF. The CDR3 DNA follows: TGTGCCAGCAGTGCATGGTACTGCATCGGAAAGACCTATGGCTACACCTTC.

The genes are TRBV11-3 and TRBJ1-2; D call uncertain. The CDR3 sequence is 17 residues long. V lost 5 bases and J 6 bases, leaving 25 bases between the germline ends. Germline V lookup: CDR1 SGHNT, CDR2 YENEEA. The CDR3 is CASSLFDDLGKTHGYTF. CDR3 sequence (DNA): TGTGCCAGCAGCCTGTTTGACGATCTCGGAAAGACCCATGGCTACACCTTC.

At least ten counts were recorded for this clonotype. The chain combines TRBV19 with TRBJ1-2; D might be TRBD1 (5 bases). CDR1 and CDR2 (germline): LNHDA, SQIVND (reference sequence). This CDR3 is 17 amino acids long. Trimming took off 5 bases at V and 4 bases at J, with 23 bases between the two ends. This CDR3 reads CASSQTWTNRKTYGYTF. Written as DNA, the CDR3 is TGTGCCAGTAGTCAAACGTGGACAAATCGAAAGACCTATGGCTACACCTTC.

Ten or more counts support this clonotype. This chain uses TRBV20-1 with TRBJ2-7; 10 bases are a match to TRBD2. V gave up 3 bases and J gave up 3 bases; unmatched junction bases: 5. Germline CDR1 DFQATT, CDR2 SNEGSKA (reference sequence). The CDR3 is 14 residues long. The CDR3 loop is CSASRLAGYYEQYF. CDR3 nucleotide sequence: TGCAGTGCTAGCCGACTAGCGGGCTACTACGAGCAGTACTTC.

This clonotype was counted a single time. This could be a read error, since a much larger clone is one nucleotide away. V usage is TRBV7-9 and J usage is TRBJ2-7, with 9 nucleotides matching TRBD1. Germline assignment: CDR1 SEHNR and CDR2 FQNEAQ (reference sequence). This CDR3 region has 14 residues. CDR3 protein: CAGRLGQGKHEQYF. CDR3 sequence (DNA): TGTGCCGGCAGATTGGGACAGGGCAAACACGAGCAGTACTTC.

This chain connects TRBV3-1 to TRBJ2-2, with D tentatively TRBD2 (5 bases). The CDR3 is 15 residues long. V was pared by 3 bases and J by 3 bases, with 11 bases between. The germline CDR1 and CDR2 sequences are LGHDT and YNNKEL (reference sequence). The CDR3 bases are TGTGCCAGCAGCCAGACCGACGGGGACACCGGGGAGCTGTTTTTT. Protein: CASSQTDGDTGELFF.

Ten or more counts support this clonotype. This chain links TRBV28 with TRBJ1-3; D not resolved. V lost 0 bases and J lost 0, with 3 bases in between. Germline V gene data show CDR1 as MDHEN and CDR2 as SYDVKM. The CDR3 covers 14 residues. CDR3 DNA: TGTGCCAGCAGTTTATGGACCTCTGGAAACACCATATATTTT. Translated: CASSLWTSGNTIYF. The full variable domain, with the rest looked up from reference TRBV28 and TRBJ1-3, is DVKVTQSSRYLVKRTGEKVFLECVQDMDHENMFWYRQDPGLGLRLIYFSYDVKMKEKGDIPEGYSVSREKKERFSLILESASTNQTSMYLCASSLWTSGNTIYFGEGSWLTVV.